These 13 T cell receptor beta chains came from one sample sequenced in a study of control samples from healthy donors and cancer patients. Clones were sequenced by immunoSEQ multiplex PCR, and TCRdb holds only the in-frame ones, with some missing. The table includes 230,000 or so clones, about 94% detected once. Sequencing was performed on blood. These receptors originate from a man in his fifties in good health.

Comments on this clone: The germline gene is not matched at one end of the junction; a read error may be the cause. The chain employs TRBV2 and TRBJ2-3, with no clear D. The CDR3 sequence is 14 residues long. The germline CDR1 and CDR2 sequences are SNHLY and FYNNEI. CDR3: CASGDSATTDTQYF. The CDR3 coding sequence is TGTGCCAGCGGTGACTCTGCCACCACAGATACGCAGTATTTT.

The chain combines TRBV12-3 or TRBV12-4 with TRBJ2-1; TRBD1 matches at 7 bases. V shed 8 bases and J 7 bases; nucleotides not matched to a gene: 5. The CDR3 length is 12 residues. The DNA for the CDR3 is TGTGCCAGCCGTGAGACAGGGAATGAGCAGTTCTTC. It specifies CASRETGNEQFF.

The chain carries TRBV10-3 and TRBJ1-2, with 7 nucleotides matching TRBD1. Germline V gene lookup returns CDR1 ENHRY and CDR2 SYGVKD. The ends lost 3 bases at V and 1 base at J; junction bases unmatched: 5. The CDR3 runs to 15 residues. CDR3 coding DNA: TGTGCCATCAGTGACCGGGACAGCGTTAACTATGGCTACACCTTC. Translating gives CAISDRDSVNYGYTF.

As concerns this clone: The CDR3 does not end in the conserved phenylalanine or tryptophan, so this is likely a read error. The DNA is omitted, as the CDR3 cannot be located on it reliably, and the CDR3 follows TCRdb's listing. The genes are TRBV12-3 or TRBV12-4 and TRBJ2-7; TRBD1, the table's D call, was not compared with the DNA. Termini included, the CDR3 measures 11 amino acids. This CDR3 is CASSLLCSGED.

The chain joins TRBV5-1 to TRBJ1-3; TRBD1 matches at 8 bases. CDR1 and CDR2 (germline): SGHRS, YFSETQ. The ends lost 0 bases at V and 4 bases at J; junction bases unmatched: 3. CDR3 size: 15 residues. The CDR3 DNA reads TGCGCCAGCAGCTTGGAGGGACAGGCAGGAAACACCATATATTTT. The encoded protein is CASSLEGQAGNTIYF. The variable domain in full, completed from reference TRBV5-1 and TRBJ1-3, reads KAGVTQTPRYLIKTRGQQVTLSCSPISGHRSVSWYQQTPGQGLQFLFEYFSETQRNKGNFPGRFSGRQFSNSRSEMNVSTLELGDSALYLCASSLEGQAGNTIYFGEGSWLTVV.

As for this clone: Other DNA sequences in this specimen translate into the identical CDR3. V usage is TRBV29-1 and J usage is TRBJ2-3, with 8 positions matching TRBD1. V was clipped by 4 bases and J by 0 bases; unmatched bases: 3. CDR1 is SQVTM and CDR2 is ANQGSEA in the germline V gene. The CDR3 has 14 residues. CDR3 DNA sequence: TGCAGCGTTGCAGGGGGCGATAGCACAGATACGCAGTATTTT. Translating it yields CSVAGGDSTDTQYF.

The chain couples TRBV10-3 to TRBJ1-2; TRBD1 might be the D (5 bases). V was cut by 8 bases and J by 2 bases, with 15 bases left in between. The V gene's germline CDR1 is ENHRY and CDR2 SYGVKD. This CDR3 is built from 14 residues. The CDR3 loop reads CAISSGPGNYGYTF. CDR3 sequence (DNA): TGTGCCATCTCATCAGGGCCGGGAAACTATGGCTACACCTTC.

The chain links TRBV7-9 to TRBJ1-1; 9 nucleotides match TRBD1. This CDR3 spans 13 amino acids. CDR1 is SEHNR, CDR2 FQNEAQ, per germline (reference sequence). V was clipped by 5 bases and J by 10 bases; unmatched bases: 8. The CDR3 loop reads CASSPQQGAGAFF. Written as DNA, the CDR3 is TGTGCCAGCAGCCCTCAACAGGGGGCTGGAGCTTTCTTT.

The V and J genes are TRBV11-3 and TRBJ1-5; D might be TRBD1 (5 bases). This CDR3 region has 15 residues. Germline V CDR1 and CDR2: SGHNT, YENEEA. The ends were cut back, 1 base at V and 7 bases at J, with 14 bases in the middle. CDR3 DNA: TGTGCCAGCAGCTTAGGGTTCACAGGAACCCAGCCCCAGCATTTT. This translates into CASSLGFTGTQPQHF.

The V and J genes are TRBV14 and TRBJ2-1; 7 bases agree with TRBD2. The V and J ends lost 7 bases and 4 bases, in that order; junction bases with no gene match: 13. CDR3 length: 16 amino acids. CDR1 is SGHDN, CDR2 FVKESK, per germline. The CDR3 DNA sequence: TGTGCCAGCACTCCCCGAGCGAGCGGGGCGTACAATGAGCAGTTCTTC. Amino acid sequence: CASTPRASGAYNEQFF.

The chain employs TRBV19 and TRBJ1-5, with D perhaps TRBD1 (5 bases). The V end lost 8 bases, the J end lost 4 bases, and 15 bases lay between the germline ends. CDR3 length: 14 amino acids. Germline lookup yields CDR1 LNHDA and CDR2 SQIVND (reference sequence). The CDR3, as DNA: TGTGCCAGTTCTGGATGGACATCAAATCAGCCCCAGCATTTT. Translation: CASSGWTSNQPQHF.

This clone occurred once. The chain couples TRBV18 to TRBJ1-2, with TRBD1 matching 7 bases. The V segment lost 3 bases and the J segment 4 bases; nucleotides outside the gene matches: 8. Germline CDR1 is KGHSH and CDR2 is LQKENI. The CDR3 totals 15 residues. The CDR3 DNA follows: TGTGCCAGCTCACCCTCTACCGGACAGGTCTATGGCTACACCTTC. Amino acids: CASSPSTGQVYGYTF.

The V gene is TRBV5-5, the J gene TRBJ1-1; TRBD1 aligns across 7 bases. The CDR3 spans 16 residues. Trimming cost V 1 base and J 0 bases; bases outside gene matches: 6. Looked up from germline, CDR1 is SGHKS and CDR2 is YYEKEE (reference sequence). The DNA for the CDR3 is TGTGCCAGCAGCTTGATTCCCGGGACAGTGAACACTGAAGCTTTCTTT. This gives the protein CASSLIPGTVNTEAFF.